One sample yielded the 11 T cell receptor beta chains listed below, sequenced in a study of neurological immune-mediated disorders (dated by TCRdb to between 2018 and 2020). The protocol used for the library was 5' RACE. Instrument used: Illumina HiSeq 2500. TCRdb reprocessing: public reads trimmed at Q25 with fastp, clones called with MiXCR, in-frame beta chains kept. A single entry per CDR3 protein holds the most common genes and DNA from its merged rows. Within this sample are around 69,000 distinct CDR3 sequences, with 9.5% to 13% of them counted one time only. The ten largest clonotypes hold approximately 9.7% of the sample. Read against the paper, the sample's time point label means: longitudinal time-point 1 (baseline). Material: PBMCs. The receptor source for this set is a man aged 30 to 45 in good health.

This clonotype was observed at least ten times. CDR3 sequence reads: CSASREWGASGSMVADTQYF. CDR3 DNA sequence: TGCAGTGCTAGTAGAGAGTGGGGGGCTAGCGGGAGTATGGTAGCAGATACGCAGTATTTT. This chain links TRBV20-1 with TRBJ2-3, with 10 bases lining up with TRBD2. V shed 3 bases and J 4 bases; nucleotides not matched to a gene: 22. Germline-derived CDR1 and CDR2 are DFQATT and SNEGSKA (reference sequence). The CDR3 contains 20 residues.

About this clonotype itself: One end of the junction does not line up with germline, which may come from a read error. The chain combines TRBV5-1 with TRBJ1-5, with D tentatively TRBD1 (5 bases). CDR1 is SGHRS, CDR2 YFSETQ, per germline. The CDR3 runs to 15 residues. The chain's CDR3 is CASRLSGGVGQPQDF. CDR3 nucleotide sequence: TGCGCCAGCAGATTGTCCGGGGGGGTAGGTCAGCCCCAGGATTTT.

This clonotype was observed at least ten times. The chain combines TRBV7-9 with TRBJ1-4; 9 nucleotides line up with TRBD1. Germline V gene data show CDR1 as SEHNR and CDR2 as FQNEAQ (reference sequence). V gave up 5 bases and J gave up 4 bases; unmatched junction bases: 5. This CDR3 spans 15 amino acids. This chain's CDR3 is CASSMGQGSNEKLFF. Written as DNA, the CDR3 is TGTGCCAGCAGCATGGGACAGGGAAGTAATGAAAAACTGTTTTTT.

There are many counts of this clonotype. CDR3 loop: CASSQDRVKNTGELFF. CDR3 in DNA: TGTGCCAGCAGCCAAGATAGGGTTAAGAACACCGGGGAGCTGTTTTTT. The chain is built from TRBV3-1 and TRBJ2-2; no definite D call. From germline, CDR1 is LGHDT and CDR2 YNNKEL (reference sequence). The ends were cut back, 0 bases at V and 1 base at J, with 9 bases in the middle. The length of the CDR3 is 16 residues.

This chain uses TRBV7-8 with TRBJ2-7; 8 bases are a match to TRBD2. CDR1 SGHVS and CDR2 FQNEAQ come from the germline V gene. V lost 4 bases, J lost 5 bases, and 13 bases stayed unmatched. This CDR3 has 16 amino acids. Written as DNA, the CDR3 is TGTGCCAGCAGCTACCCCCCGGGACTAGTTATGCACGAGCAGTACTTC. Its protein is CASSYPPGLVMHEQYF. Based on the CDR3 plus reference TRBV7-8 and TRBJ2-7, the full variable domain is GAGVSQSPRYKVAKRGQDVALRCDPISGHVSLFWYQQALGQGPEFLTYFQNEAQLDKSGLPSDRFFAERPEGSVSTLKIQRTQQEDSAVYLCASSYPPGLVMHEQYFGPGTRLTVT.

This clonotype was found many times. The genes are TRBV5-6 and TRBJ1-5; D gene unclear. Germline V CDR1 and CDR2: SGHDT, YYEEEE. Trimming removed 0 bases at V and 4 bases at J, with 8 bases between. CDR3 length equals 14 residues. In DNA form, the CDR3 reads TGTGCCAGCAGCTTGGGTCTTGGAAATCAGCCCCAGCATTTT. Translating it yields CASSLGLGNQPQHF.

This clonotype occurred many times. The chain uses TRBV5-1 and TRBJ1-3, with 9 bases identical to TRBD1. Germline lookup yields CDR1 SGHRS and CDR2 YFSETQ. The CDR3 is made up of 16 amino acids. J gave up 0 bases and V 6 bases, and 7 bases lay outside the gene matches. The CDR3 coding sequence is TGCGCCAGCACCAGGACAGGGGAGGGCTCTGGAAACACCATATATTTT. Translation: CASTRTGEGSGNTIYF.

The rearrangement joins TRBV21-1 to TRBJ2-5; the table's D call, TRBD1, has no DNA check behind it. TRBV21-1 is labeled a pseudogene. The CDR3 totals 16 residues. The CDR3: CASSNGNRRFQETQYF. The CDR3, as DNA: TGTGCCAGCAGCAATGGGAACAGGCGATTCCAAGAGACCCAGTACTTC.

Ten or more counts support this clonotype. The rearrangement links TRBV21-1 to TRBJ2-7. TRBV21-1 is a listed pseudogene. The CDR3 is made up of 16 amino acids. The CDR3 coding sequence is TGTGCCAGCAGCCCCCGACGTGCCACGAAGACCTACGAGCAGTACTTC. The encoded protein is CASSPRRATKTYEQYF.

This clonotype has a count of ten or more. Written as DNA, the CDR3 is TGTGCCAGCAGTAGACAGGGATGGCCCCCTCCCTCTGGGGCCAACGTCCTGACTTTC. Translated, it gives CASSRQGWPPPSGANVLTF. This sequence joins TRBV28 and TRBJ2-6; 7 nucleotides agree with TRBD1. Germline CDR1 reads MDHEN; CDR2 reads SYDVKM. Trimming at V came to 5 bases and at J to 0 bases, leaving 13 bases not matched to a gene. The CDR3 sequence is 19 residues long.

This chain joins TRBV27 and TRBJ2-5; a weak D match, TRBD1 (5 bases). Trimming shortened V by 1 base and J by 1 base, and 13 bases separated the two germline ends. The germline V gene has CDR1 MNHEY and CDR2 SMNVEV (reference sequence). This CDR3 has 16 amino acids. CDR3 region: CASSLWGGDFQETQYF. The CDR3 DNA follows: TGTGCCAGCAGTTTATGGGGCGGAGACTTCCAAGAGACCCAGTACTTC.